This note documents a single T cell receptor (beta chain) sequence. This sample is drawn from a study of OX40 agonist ivuxolimab in advanced cancers. The CDR3 has 14 residues. Germline CDR1 MDHEN, CDR2 SYDVKM. The V and J ends lost 2 bases and 5 bases respectively, with 12 bases between them. This table comes from immunoSEQ multiplex PCR, and its TCRdb copy is limited to in-frame clones, with some not included. This table has 81,000 or so clones, roughly nine tenths appearing once. The source is an adult with an advanced solid tumor such as melanoma, head and neck, liver or kidney cancer. The starting material was CD4+ or CD8+ T cells sorted from blood, obtained in a trial of the OX40 agonist ivuxolimab. This chain links TRBV28 with TRBJ1-2; possible D gene TRBD1, 6 bases. The CDR3 DNA is TGTGCCAGCAGTTTACCCGAGGGGGGATATGGCTACACCTTC. This codes for CASSLPEGGYGYTF.